Below are 32 T cell receptor beta chains sequenced from a single sample in a study of blood T cells in healthy people across ages. Through a sample-barcoded 5' primer and a J-beta primer mix, a second PCR was run for roughly 7 to 12 cycles. MiXCR, run by TCRdb on the 5' RACE reads, gives a single entry per CDR3 protein. The sample has 1.5 million to 2 million distinct CDR3 sequences, roughly 32% seen once. Sequencing was done on a sample of blood. These receptors came from a woman in her thirties in good health.

This clonotype was picked up many times. The chain is built from TRBV18 and TRBJ2-6; possible D gene TRBD2, 5 bases. V lost 0 bases and J lost 4, with 13 bases in between. CDR1 and CDR2 (germline): KGHSH, LQKENI. The CDR3 length is 17 residues. CDR3 DNA: TGTGCCAGCTCACCACCTTCGTGGACGGGAGGGGCCAACGTCCTGACTTTC. Protein: CASSPPSWTGGANVLTF.

The CDR3 coding sequence is TGCAGCGTTGATGAGGCTCGCGAGCAGTACTTC. Translated: CSVDEAREQYF. The chain couples TRBV29-1 to TRBJ2-5; D not certain. The DNA end lines up better with TRBJ2-7; the J call may be wrong. CDR1 SQVTM and CDR2 ANQGSEA come from the germline V gene. This CDR3 is 11 amino acids long.

Points on this clonotype: At one end, the junction sequence differs from germline, possibly due to a read error. The chain recombines TRBV24-1 with TRBJ2-3; D ambiguous. The germline V gene has CDR1 KGHDR and CDR2 SFDVKD. The CDR3 has 14 amino acids. In DNA, the CDR3 is TGTGCCACCAGCGATTTAAGGTACCCAGATACGCAGTATTTT. It is translated as CATSDLRYPDTQYF.

V is TRBV29-1 and J is TRBJ1-2, with D unclear. This CDR3 has 12 amino acids. Germline V gives CDR1 SQVTM, CDR2 ANQGSEA. Trimming removed 7 bases from V and 2 bases from J, with 11 bases in between. The CDR3 DNA reads as TGCAGCGCTCTGGGCACAAACTATGGCTACACCTTC. Protein: CSALGTNYGYTF.

The rearrangement links TRBV6-2 or TRBV6-3 to TRBJ1-1; no definite D call. V was pared by 7 bases and J by 1 base, with 10 bases between. This CDR3 region has 13 residues. Germline V gene sequence: CDR1 MNHEY, CDR2 SVGEGT. The CDR3 here is CASIVGGNTEAFF. The CDR3 bases are TGTGCCAGCATCGTGGGAGGGAACACTGAAGCTTTCTTT.

This clonotype has a handful of counts. The chain employs TRBV27 and TRBJ2-1; 9 bases line up with TRBD2. V shed 5 bases, J shed 3 bases, and the junction held 8 bases outside the gene matches. The V gene's germline CDR1 is MNHEY and CDR2 SMNVEV (reference sequence). The CDR3 sequence is 16 residues long. The CDR3 here is CASSPSGLAFYNEQFF. CDR3 nucleotide sequence: TGTGCCAGCAGTCCCTCGGGACTAGCCTTCTACAATGAGCAGTTCTTC.

The chain joins TRBV28 to TRBJ2-1; 10 bases are shared with TRBD2. The J segment lost 8 bases and the V segment lost 6 bases, leaving 13 bases of the junction unmatched. The CDR3 loop spans 16 amino acids. CDR1 is MDHEN, CDR2 SYDVKM, per germline. The CDR3 sequence is CASSRGLAGVMDEQFF. The CDR3 coding sequence is TGTGCCAGCAGCCGGGGGCTAGCGGGAGTTATGGATGAGCAGTTCTTC.

The genes are TRBV2 and TRBJ2-5, with 9 positions matching TRBD1. The J call is in doubt because the DNA end fits TRBJ2-7 better. The V gene's germline CDR1 is SNHLY and CDR2 FYNNEI. CDR3 length: 14 residues. The CDR3 DNA sequence: TGTGCCAAAGGGACAGGGAAAATCTCATACGAGCAGTACTTC. As protein: CAKGTGKISYEQYF.

This clonotype was seen at least ten times. This chain uses TRBV5-5 with TRBJ2-3; D may be TRBD2 (5 bases). The germline CDR1 and CDR2 sequences are SGHKS and YYEKEE (reference sequence). Between the trimmed V and J ends, which lost 7 bases and 2 bases, there was a span of 17 bases. CDR3 length equals 15 residues. The CDR3 nucleotides are TGTGCCAGCGACCCACATGGGGAGACCACAGATACGCAGTATTTT. Residues: CASDPHGETTDTQYF.

This clonotype was counted only a few times. The V gene is TRBV24-1, the J gene TRBJ2-5; 11 nucleotides align to TRBD2. The CDR3 runs to 17 residues. V lost 1 base, J lost 4 bases, and 7 bases stayed unmatched. Germline V gene data show CDR1 as KGHDR and CDR2 as SFDVKD. CDR3 DNA: TGTGCCACCAGTGATTTCCAAACTAGCGGGAGTGGAGAGACCCAGTACTTC. This translates into CATSDFQTSGSGETQYF.

Points on this clonotype: A junction end diverges from the germline sequence, so it may reflect a read error. The chain combines TRBV7-9 with TRBJ1-4; D gene unclear. The CDR3 loop spans 15 amino acids. Looked up from germline, CDR1 is SEHNR and CDR2 is FQNEAQ (reference sequence). The CDR3 DNA is TGTGCCGGCAGCTTAGAAGGGAGATCCAATGAAAAACTGTTTTTT. Residues: CAGSLEGRSNEKLFF.

This clonotype is a singleton in its sample. A read error may produce the germline difference seen at one junction end. This sequence joins TRBV7-3 and TRBJ2-1, with TRBD1 matching over 10 bases. The CDR3 length is 15 residues. Per germline, CDR1 SGHTA and CDR2 FQGTGA. CDR3 amino acids: CAGSPRQGAYNEQFF. The CDR3 DNA follows: TGTGCCGGCAGCCCGAGACAGGGGGCGTACAATGAGCAGTTCTTC.

This clonotype was seen only a few times. V gene TRBV4-1 combines with J gene TRBJ1-1; possibly TRBD1 for D (6 bases). This CDR3 has 18 amino acids. CDR1 and CDR2 from the germline V gene are MGHRA and YSYEKL. Between the trimmed V and J ends, which lost 1 base and 0 bases, there was a span of 18 bases. The CDR3: CASSQGIRGTSMNTEAFF. The CDR3 DNA sequence: TGCGCCAGCAGCCAAGGTATCAGGGGTACATCCATGAACACTGAAGCTTTCTTT.

In the case of this clonotype: This could be a read error, since a much larger clone is one nucleotide away. The chain couples TRBV5-1 to TRBJ2-5; 10 bases line up with TRBD1. The CDR3 consists of 18 residues. Germline V lookup: CDR1 SGHRS, CDR2 YFSETQ. CDR3 amino acids: CASSPGQGVSVIQEAQYF. The CDR3, as DNA: TGCGCCAGCAGCCCCGGACAGGGGGTTAGCGTCATACAAGAGGCCCAGTACTTC.

The gene calls are TRBV29-1 and TRBJ2-3; TRBD2 aligns across 10 bases. The length of the CDR3 is 13 residues. Germline V CDR1 and CDR2: SQVTM, ANQGSEA. V was pared by 8 bases and J by 1 base, with 3 bases of the junction left unmatched. In nucleotides, the CDR3 is TGCAGCTCGAGCGGGAGGGGCACAGATACGCAGTATTTT. Its protein product is CSSSGRGTDTQYF.

CDR3 in amino acids: CASSYIPGAGYNEQFF. Written as DNA, the CDR3 is TGCGCCAGCAGCTACATCCCGGGGGCCGGATACAATGAGCAGTTCTTC. V usage is TRBV5-1 and J usage is TRBJ2-1; D may correspond to TRBD1 or TRBD2 (6 bases each). The germline CDR1 and CDR2 sequences are SGHRS and YFSETQ. The CDR3 totals 16 residues. V lost 3 bases, J lost 4 bases, and 17 bases lay in between.

Only a few counts were recorded for this clonotype. The chain uses TRBV5-6 and TRBJ2-7, with D possibly TRBD2 on 5 matching bases. The CDR3 length is 13 residues. The germline V gene has CDR1 SGHDT and CDR2 YYEEEE. The ends were cut back, 4 bases at V and 3 bases at J, with 11 bases in the middle. In DNA, the CDR3 is TGTGCCAGCAGCGAGGGCAGCTTCTACGAGCAGTACTTC. This translates into CASSEGSFYEQYF. Looking up the rest from reference TRBV5-6 and TRBJ2-7 gives the full variable domain: DAGVTQSPTHLIKTRGQQVTLRCSPKSGHDTVSWYQQALGQGPQFIFQYYEEEERQRGNFPDRFSGHQFPNYSSELNVNALLLGDSALYLCASSEGSFYEQYFGPGTRLTVT.

This clonotype turned up a few times. This rearrangement joins TRBV9 to TRBJ2-7, with 7 bases aligning to TRBD1. Germline CDR1 SGDLS, CDR2 YYNGEE. The CDR3 runs 13 residues. The junction had 7 bases not matched to a gene; V was cut back by 4 bases and J by 6 bases. The CDR3, as DNA: TGTGCCAGCAGCCCCCACGGGACAGCCGAGCAGTACTTC. As protein: CASSPHGTAEQYF.

The chain links TRBV5-5 to TRBJ2-1, with D possibly being TRBD2 (5 bases). Trimming stripped 2 bases from V and 6 bases from J, with 18 bases between. Germline CDR1 SGHKS, CDR2 YYEKEE (reference sequence). The CDR3 has 16 amino acids. In DNA form, the CDR3 reads TGTGCCAGCAGCTTTTCGGACTTCGAATCTTCCAATGAGCAGTTCTTC. It is translated as CASSFSDFESSNEQFF.

CDR3: CASSPLHQGPYEQYF. In nucleotides, the CDR3 is TGTGCCAGCAGTCCTCTCCACCAGGGTCCATACGAACAGTACTTC. This chain joins TRBV7-4 and TRBJ2-5; maybe TRBD1 (5 bases). The CDR3 has 15 amino acids. In germline, CDR1 is SGHVT, CDR2 SQSDAQ. Trimming shortened V by 6 bases and J by 11 bases, and 25 bases separated the two germline ends.

The chain combines TRBV7-9 with TRBJ2-3, with unresolved D. The V gene's germline CDR1 is SEHNR and CDR2 FQNEAQ (reference sequence). This CDR3 has 13 amino acids. With 5 bases removed from V and 4 bases from J, the gap between germline ends came to 10 bases. The CDR3 coding sequence is TGTGCCAGCAGCACCCCGAGTCCAGATACGCAGTATTTT. The encoded protein is CASSTPSPDTQYF.

This chain connects TRBV7-8 to TRBJ2-3; 8 bases fit TRBD1. The CDR3 contains 16 residues. Losses at the gene ends were 1 base for V and 2 bases for J; bases not matched to a gene: 5. CDR1 SGHVS and CDR2 FQNEAQ come from the germline V gene. This chain's CDR3 is CASSLEGQAFTDTQYF. In nucleotides, the CDR3 is TGTGCCAGCAGCTTAGAGGGACAGGCCTTCACAGATACGCAGTATTTT.

This clonotype occurred once. This may be a read error: a much more frequent sequence differs by one nucleotide. The chain joins TRBV20-1 to TRBJ2-7; weak D call: TRBD2 (6 bases). The CDR3 spans 14 residues. Germline V gene sequence: CDR1 DFQATT, CDR2 SNEGSKA (reference sequence). In DNA, the CDR3 is TGCAGTACTAGGAAACGGGGGAGCTCCTACGAGCAGTACTTC. Its protein product is CSTRKRGSSYEQYF.

In this sample, this clonotype turned up many times. CDR3 bases: TGCAGCGTTGAATTCGTAGCGGGAGCCTTGGTCCCAGATACGCAGTATTTT. This codes for CSVEFVAGALVPDTQYF. The V gene is TRBV29-1, the J gene TRBJ2-3; the match to TRBD2 covers 9 bases. J lost 4 bases, V lost 2 bases, and 13 bases had no gene match. Germline V lookup: CDR1 SQVTM, CDR2 ANQGSEA. The CDR3 consists of 17 residues.

This chain connects TRBV19 to TRBJ2-2; no definite D call. Trimming stripped 1 base from V and 4 bases from J, with 7 bases between. Per the germline V gene, CDR1 is LNHDA and CDR2 is SQIVND (reference sequence). The CDR3 runs 14 residues. The CDR3 loop reads CASSIGSRTGELFF. CDR3 in DNA: TGTGCCAGTAGTATAGGTAGTCGCACCGGGGAGCTGTTTTTT. Based on the CDR3 plus reference TRBV19 and TRBJ2-2, the full variable domain is DGGITQSPKYLFRKEGQNVTLSCEQNLNHDAMYWYRQDPGQGLRLIYYSQIVNDFQKGDIAEGYSVSREKKESFPLTVTSAQKNPTAFYLCASSIGSRTGELFFGEGSRLTVL.

The chain couples TRBV20-1 to TRBJ2-5; D is uncertain. This CDR3 contains 11 residues. V lost 6 bases, J lost 5 bases, and 10 bases lay in between. From germline, CDR1 is DFQATT and CDR2 SNEGSKA (reference sequence). In DNA, the CDR3 is TGCAGTGCCCTTCTTGGGGAGACCCAGTACTTC. Translating it yields CSALLGETQYF.

V is TRBV10-3 and J is TRBJ2-7, with D possibly matching TRBD2 (5 bases). Deletions cut 4 bases from V and 6 bases from J, with 16 bases between. Germline loops: CDR1 ENHRY, CDR2 SYGVKD. There are 14 residues in the CDR3. CDR3 residues: CAISATDLRGEQYF. CDR3 sequence (DNA): TGTGCCATCAGTGCAACGGATTTACGGGGCGAGCAGTACTTC.

This chain joins TRBV11-2 and TRBJ2-1; 13 bases are shared with TRBD2. There are 19 residues in the CDR3. Germline CDR1 is SGHAT and CDR2 is FQNNGV. V lost 4 bases to trimming and J lost 5 bases; unmatched junction nucleotides: 14. In DNA, the CDR3 is TGTGCCAGCAGCTCCAAGATCGGACTAGCGGGGGTGGTGAACAATGAGCAGTTCTTC. Translation: CASSSKIGLAGVVNNEQFF.

This chain links TRBV4-1 with TRBJ1-2; no reliable D call. This CDR3 comprises 13 residues. Germline CDR1 reads MGHRA; CDR2 reads YSYEKL. V lost 0 bases and J lost 4, with 6 bases in between. CDR3 bases: TGCGCCAGCAGCCAAGAGACGCGCTATGGCTACACCTTC. Translating gives CASSQETRYGYTF.

This sequence joins TRBV11-2 and TRBJ2-7, with a possible D match to TRBD2 (5 bases). The CDR3 runs 14 residues. Trimming took off 7 bases at V and 0 bases at J, with 13 bases between the two ends. The germline CDR1 and CDR2 sequences are SGHAT and FQNNGV. The CDR3 DNA is TGTGCCAGCACCTGGGAGCCCAGCTCCTACGAGCAGTACTTC. Translating gives CASTWEPSSYEQYF.

The rearrangement uses TRBV20-1 and TRBJ2-7; D may be TRBD1 (5 bases). CDR1 is DFQATT, CDR2 SNEGSKA, per germline (reference sequence). Trimming stripped 0 bases from V and 0 bases from J, with 15 bases between. The CDR3 length is 16 residues. In nucleotides, the CDR3 is TGCAGTGCTAGAGATTACTTCTACAGGAGCTCCTACGAGCAGTACTTC. Translated, it gives CSARDYFYRSSYEQYF.

J is TRBJ2-5 and V is TRBV9; D gene uncertain. CDR1 is SGDLS and CDR2 is YYNGEE in the germline V gene. Trimming stripped 2 bases from V and 1 base from J, with 12 bases between. This CDR3 region has 15 residues. CDR3: CASSVGTHPQETQYF. CDR3 DNA: TGTGCCAGCAGCGTCGGCACCCACCCCCAAGAGACCCAGTACTTC.